These T cell receptor beta chains were read from a single sample in a study of CD8+CD57+ T cells in acquired aplastic anemia. TCRdb re-analysed the reads in MiXCR, keeping a single row per CDR3 protein. The table shows 170,000 or so distinct CDR3 sequences, with 63% occurring only once. The sequencing sample was made of sorted CD4+, CD8+, or CD8+CD57+ T cells (not recorded which) from PBMCs. Every receptor here comes from a human donor with aplastic anemia. Each CDR3 is given without its conserved first and last residue.

j_call,cdr3_length,v_call,cdr3_aa
TRBJ2-3,13,TRBV9,ASSVDAGNADTQY
TRBJ1-2,12,TRBV24-1,ATSDLDRTYGYT
TRBJ1-5,15,TRBV20-1,SARAYGQAASNQPQH
TRBJ2-6,10,TRBV19,ASSNGANVLT
TRBJ2-3,13,TRBV7-2,ASSLSGLHTDMQY
TRBJ2-3,15,TRBV25-1,ASSDWTSRYGRDTQY
TRBJ2-1,13,TRBV9,ASSVEGGSYNEQF
TRBJ2-3,11,TRBV7-9,ASSRTRGDTQY
TRBJ2-2,10,TRBV12-3/TRBV12-4,ASSPQNGELF
TRBJ1-2,12,TRBV15,GTSREEGGYGYT
TRBJ2-3,13,TRBV7-9,ASSLRQGTADTQY
.,10,TRBV7-2,ASRFEGEKLF
TRBJ2-3,12,TRBV25-1,ATSRDRVTDTQY
TRBJ2-7,14,TRBV5-1,ASSSDTGGVPYEQY
TRBJ2-1,14,TRBV20-1,SARDAEHNSYNEQF
TRBJ2-3,12,TRBV7-4,DSSPQGGPDTQY
TRBJ2-7,13,TRBV27,ASSLSRTGINEQY
TRBJ2-1,11,TRBV20-1,SATGTSVNEQF
TRBJ2-7,12,TRBV11-2,ASRRLDRSYEQY
TRBJ2-1,13,TRBV9,ASSVRLAGDNEQF
TRBJ2-6,17,TRBV7-4,ASSFLGAGANSGANVLT
TRBJ2-1,13,TRBV7-9,ASSGTVPGHNEQF
TRBJ2-7,11,TRBV6-4,ASSEQAQETQY
TRBJ1-5,11,TRBV7-3,ASSLVLGQPQH
TRBJ1-1,15,TRBV5-1,ASSSGPFGTMNTEAF
TRBJ2-2,14,TRBV10-3,AISESAGSNTGELF
TRBJ2-2,13,TRBV10-3,ATELGGGNTGELF
TRBJ2-2,12,TRBV20-1,SALAGVGTGELF
TRBJ2-7,11,TRBV7-2,ASSLAPTKEQY
TRBJ2-1,10,TRBV7-9,ASSINGRSQF
TRBJ2-7,13,TRBV7-2,ASSPPGLAIYEQY
TRBJ2-7,13,TRBV29-1,SVEEDRGWAYEQY
TRBJ1-1,14,TRBV24-1,ATSDDGGVENTEAF
TRBJ2-3,10,TRBV7-9,ASIKATDTQY
TRBJ2-7,10,TRBV19,ASNGEGYEQY
TRBJ2-5,10,TRBV20-1,SARARGETQY
TRBJ1-1,9,TRBV29-1,SVGANTEAF
TRBJ1-6,13,TRBV6-4,ASSETDSYNSPLH
TRBJ1-5,10,TRBV19,ASNGGNQPQH
TRBJ2-5,12,TRBV7-6,ASSLVSGGETQY
TRBJ1-5,12,TRBV20-1,SASPGQPNQPQH
TRBJ2-7,12,TRBV5-4,ASSLEGTNSGQY
TRBJ2-6,14,TRBV7-9,ASSRGAVSGANVLT
TRBJ1-6,12,TRBV7-3,ASSSGTANSPLH
TRBJ2-7,9,TRBV29-1,SAEHYYEQY
TRBJ2-7,13,TRBV9,ASSAPGQGRNEQY
TRBJ2-7,15,TRBV5-8,ASSLDGGGKGSYEQY
TRBJ1-2,11,TRBV20-1,SATIAGSYGYT
TRBJ1-2,10,TRBV20-1,SAQDRGQGYT
TRBJ1-5,12,TRBV2,ASSEDRGGQPQH
TRBJ1-2,11,TRBV24-1,ATSDGTGYGYT
TRBJ1-3,14,TRBV5-1,ASSSGPQDSGNAIY
TRBJ1-6,18,TRBV7-8,ASSLVSRWGDRVWGSPLH